This TCR beta chain is drawn from a study of response to subunit inactivated influenza vaccine. Study conclusions and caveats: A suggestion made by the authors is that each seasonal influenza vaccination recruits few new T cells.

This clonotype was seen many times. Its antigen remains unknown. The V end lost 5 bases, the J end lost 1 base, and 13 bases lay between the germline ends. Germline CDR1 reads MNHEY; CDR2 reads SMNVEV (reference sequence). This CDR3 contains 15 residues. One entry per CDR3 protein, called by TCRdb with MiXCR from the RT-PCR reads. The repertoire holds hundreds of thousands of distinct CDR3 sequences, with 7.5% to 8.5% as singletons. The chain has TRBV27 and TRBJ2-3; a possible D gene is TRBD1 (5 bases). The receptor's source is a man between 45 and 75 years old who received an inactivated influenza vaccine. The source was PBMCs from blood, collected less than 30 months after vaccination. DNA for the CDR3: TGTGCCAGCAGTCTCTATATGGGGCGCACAGATACGCAGTATTTT. This gives the protein CASSLYMGRTDTQYF.